This T cell receptor beta chain was identified in a study of T cells in tuberculosis. Study as a whole: T cells were selected with CD1B tetramers loaded with glucose monomycolate.

CDR1 and CDR2 from the germline V gene are LNHDA and SQIVND (reference sequence). The CDR3 is 14 residues long. V gave up 1 base and J gave up 4 bases, with 10 bases separating them. No alpha-beta pairing information exists for these sequences. Some clones are missing from TCRdb's copy, which holds only in-frame ones; the method was immunoSEQ multiplex PCR. The top ten clones hold roughly 13% of a sample with about 59,000 clones, around 81% of them seen once. Cells were sorted from thawed PBMC rested overnight and stained with GMM-loaded CD1B tetramer, viability dye and anti-CD3. C32 glucose monomycolate from Rhodococcus equi was loaded onto the CD1B tetramers. Tetramer-sorted PBMC had been CD14 monocyte-depleted before freezing. From each donor, some 100,000 tetramer-negative cells were sorted.

This receptor was taken from an adult woman with latent tuberculosis. Material: CD1b-GMM tetramer-negative cells sorted from PBMCs. The rearrangement uses TRBV19 and TRBJ2-5; D is ambiguous. The CDR3 sequence is CASSIAAGGETQYF. Written as DNA, the CDR3 is TGTGCCAGTAGTATAGCGGCAGGTGGAGAGACCCAGTACTTC. Together with reference TRBV19 and TRBJ2-5, the CDR3 gives the full variable domain: DGGITQSPKYLFRKEGQNVTLSCEQNLNHDAMYWYRQDPGQGLRLIYYSQIVNDFQKGDIAEGYSVSREKKESFPLTVTSAQKNPTAFYLCASSIAAGGETQYFGPGTRLLVL.